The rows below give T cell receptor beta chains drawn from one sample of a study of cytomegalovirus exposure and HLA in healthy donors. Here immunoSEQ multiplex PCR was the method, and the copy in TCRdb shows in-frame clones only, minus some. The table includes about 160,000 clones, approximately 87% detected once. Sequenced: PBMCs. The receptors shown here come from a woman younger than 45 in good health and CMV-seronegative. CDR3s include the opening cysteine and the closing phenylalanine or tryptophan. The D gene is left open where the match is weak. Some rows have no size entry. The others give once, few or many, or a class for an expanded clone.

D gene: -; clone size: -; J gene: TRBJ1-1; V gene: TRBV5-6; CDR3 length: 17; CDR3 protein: CASSSSIYREMNTEAFF; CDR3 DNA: TGTGCCAGCAGCTCTTCTATTTATCGGGAAATGAACACTGAAGCTTTCTTT
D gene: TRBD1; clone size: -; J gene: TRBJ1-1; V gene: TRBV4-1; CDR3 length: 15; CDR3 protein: CASSHTQDRSTEAFF; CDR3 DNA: TGCGCCAGCAGCCACACCCAGGACAGGAGCACTGAAGCTTTCTTT
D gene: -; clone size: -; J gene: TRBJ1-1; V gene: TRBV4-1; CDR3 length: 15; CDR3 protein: CASSQELFMNTEAFF; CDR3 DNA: TGCGCCAGCAGCCAAGAACTCTTCATGAACACTGAAGCTTTCTTT
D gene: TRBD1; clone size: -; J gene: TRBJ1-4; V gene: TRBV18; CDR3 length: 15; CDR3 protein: CASAPTGKVNEKLFF; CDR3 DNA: TGTGCCAGCGCACCGACAGGGAAGGTTAATGAAAAACTGTTTTTT
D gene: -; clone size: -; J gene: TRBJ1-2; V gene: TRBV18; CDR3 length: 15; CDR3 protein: CASSPGRGSGYGYTF; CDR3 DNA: TGTGCCAGCTCGCCCGGGAGGGGGAGCGGCTATGGCTACACCTTC
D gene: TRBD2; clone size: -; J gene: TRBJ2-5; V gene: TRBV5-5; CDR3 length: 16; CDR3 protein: CASSLAPSGIIETQYF; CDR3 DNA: TGTGCCAGCAGCTTGGCCCCTAGCGGGATCATTGAGACCCAGTACTTC
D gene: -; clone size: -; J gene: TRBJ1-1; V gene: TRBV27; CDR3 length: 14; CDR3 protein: CASSPLTVHTEAFF; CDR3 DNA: TGTGCCAGCAGTCCCTTGACAGTTCACACTGAAGCTTTCTTT
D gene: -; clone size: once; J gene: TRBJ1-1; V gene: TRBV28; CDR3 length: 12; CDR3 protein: CASSLTDTEAFF; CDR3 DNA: TGTGCCAGCAGTTTAACGGACACTGAAGCTTTCTTT
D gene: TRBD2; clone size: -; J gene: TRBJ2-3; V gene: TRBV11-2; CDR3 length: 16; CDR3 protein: CASSSRTSGSPDTQYF; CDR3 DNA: TGTGCCAGCAGCTCCCGGACTAGCGGGAGCCCAGATACGCAGTATTTT
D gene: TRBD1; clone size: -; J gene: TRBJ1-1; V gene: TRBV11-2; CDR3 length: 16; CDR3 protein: CASSLGQGEGGTEAFF; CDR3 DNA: TGTGCCAGCAGCTTAGGGCAGGGGGAGGGCGGCACTGAAGCTTTCTTT
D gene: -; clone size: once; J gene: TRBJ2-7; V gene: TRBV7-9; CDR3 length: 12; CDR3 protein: CASSLISNEQYF; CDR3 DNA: TGTGCCAGCAGCTTAATTAGCAACGAGCAGTACTTC
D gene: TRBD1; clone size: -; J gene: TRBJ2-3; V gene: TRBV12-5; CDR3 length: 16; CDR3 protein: CASGRGQATSTDTQYF; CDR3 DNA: TGTGCTAGTGGCCGCGGACAGGCCACTAGCACAGATACGCAGTATTTT
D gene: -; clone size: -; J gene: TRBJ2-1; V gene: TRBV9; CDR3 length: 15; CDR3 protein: CASSVGSDSYNEQFF; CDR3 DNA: TGTGCCAGCAGCGTAGGGTCAGACTCCTACAATGAGCAGTTCTTC
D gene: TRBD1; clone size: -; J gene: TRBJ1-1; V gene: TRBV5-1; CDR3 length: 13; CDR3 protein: CASSWDRGYEAFF; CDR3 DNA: TGCGCCAGCAGCTGGGACAGGGGGTATGAAGCTTTCTTT